The clone carrying this T cell receptor (beta chain) was found a few times. What it recognizes is unknown. Expressed TCRB transcripts got sequenced, as all isolated RNA was reverse transcribed. The data were produced by immunoSEQ multiplex PCR, yet TCRdb's version contains in-frame clones alone and is incomplete. The sample yields about 130,000 clones, about 9.2% seen once. Germline loops: CDR1 SGHDN, CDR2 FVKESK. The CDR3 loop spans 13 amino acids. V was clipped by 0 bases and J by 7 bases, with 9 bases between them. These data originate in a study of beta chain features in type 1 diabetes. The study's findings and limits: Researchers report that Type 1 diabetes patients had moderately but significantly shorter TCRB CDR3s across all four CD4+ subsets.

Specimen: central memory CD4+ T cells from blood. The chain has TRBV14 and TRBJ1-2, with D unresolved. The source is a man between 18 and 35 years old in good health. The CDR3 is CASSQDQRVGYTF. The CDR3 nucleotides read TGTGCCAGCAGCCAAGATCAGAGGGTTGGCTACACCTTC.